This TCR beta chain originates from a study of cytomegalovirus exposure and HLA in healthy donors (dated by TCRdb to the late 2010s). Some background on the complete study: An earlier analysis of some 600 of the donors reported over 250 Gb of sequence data and 100 million to 120 million unique TCR beta sequences obtained from approximately 180 million T cells. An early release that covered about 600 HLA-typed donors contained about 300 gigabases of sequencing data and 75 million to 100 million unique TCR sequences. The genetic ancestry cluster associated with self-reported Caucasian donors included 80% to 90% of the approximately 400 genotyped donors. The study was designed to test whether signatures of past pathogen exposure could be identified by cataloging public T cell receptors. The study profiled the T cell repertoires of under 700 subjects by immunosequencing and related them to cytomegalovirus serostatus. Along with the approximately 700-subject first cohort, a separate validation cohort of around 110 different subjects was used. High-throughput TCR immunosequencing, statistical association of individual TCRs with disease status, and machine learning were combined to predict cytomegalovirus infection status. A later analysis re-examined previously published TCR beta repertoires from roughly 720 donors and added high-resolution HLA genotyping to investigate patterns of TCR occurrence. In the later analysis, no new phenotypic data were used to find candidate immune exposures; instead, reliance was placed on TCR beta sequences and their occurrence across donors. To decide whether each TCR beta V gene segment behaved as functional or pseudogenic, an earlier analysis of fewer than 750 of the donors relied on high-throughput TCR beta sequencing. Alongside the repertoire data, information on donor age, sex, ethnicity and CMV serostatus was compiled. Genome-wide SNP genotypes for about 65% of the roughly 700 donors were used in a later genetic analysis, which treated that subset as a discovery cohort. Every repertoire in the discovery cohort had been generated on one and the same sequencing platform. HLA typing included class I and class II loci at four-digit resolution. The number of typed donors differed by locus: 629-630 for A, B, C, DRB1 and DQB1; about 520 for DQA1; over 600 for DPA1; and about 450 for DPB1. Several DR-DQ haplotypes were handled as single units for association and clustering because linkage in the cohort was strong. Across under 500 genotyped donors of the cohort, an average of roughly 200,000 unique TCR beta nucleotide sequences per donor were sequenced, and roughly 20% of those sequences were non-productive.

General study outcomes and caveats: The earlier analysis of about 600 of the donors excluded 15 to 20 rarely observed V segments, including chromosome 9 orphons, because counts were too low. Compared with equally common non-associated chains, HLA-associated TCR beta chains in a later analysis were more clonally expanded and had lower generation probabilities. Specific HLA alleles were associated with 15,000 to 20,000 TCR beta sequences at a false discovery rate of 0.05 in a later analysis. A group of highly shared sequence variants was considered likely to be a technical artifact of the sequencing pipeline. When HLA alleles, especially DR and DQ, strongly co-occurred, attributing TCR associations to individual alleles was difficult. An earlier analysis of around 600 of the donors showed that most TCR beta V segments appeared in productive rearrangements either about 87% or about 30% of the time, which broadly matched IMGT annotations. In both the original and validation cohorts, the classifier was reported to diagnose cytomegalovirus status with high specificity and sensitivity. The study listed 150 to 200 TCR beta chains as associated with cytomegalovirus. A later genetic analysis reported fewer N-insertions in productive TCRs among donors in an Asian-associated ancestry cluster than the roughly 620-donor mean. Roughly uniform sequencing depth across donors was assumed in presence/absence analyses, although this assumption may not hold. V-gene and J-gene trimming of TCR beta chains was associated with a missense DCLRE1C variant in a later genetic analysis, and the association was replicated in an independent cohort. Most TCR sequences were seen in very few donors, while some public TCRs were found in many individuals. The only immune exposure information available for the cohort was CMV serostatus. A few of the identified cytomegalovirus-associated TCR beta chains were confirmed in vitro to be specific for cytomegalovirus antigens. The 87-base-pair reads could not distinguish some IMGT-functional V segments, including TRBV6-2 and TRBV6-3, so those segments were excluded. Because HLA typing was unavailable for some donors at each locus, only the typed subset was used in association tests. It was suggested by the authors that the approach could potentially be generalized to other disease states and immunological phenotypes. In this cohort, only TCR beta chains were sequenced, and detectable features were limited by the absence of alpha or paired-chain data. Most CMV-associated TCR beta chains appeared to be HLA-restricted in a later analysis, and the HLA associations seemed to be driven largely by CMV exposure. Linkage disequilibrium might explain the correlated functional status among segregating V segments, but an unknown experimental factor could not be excluded. Several of the top co-occurrence clusters appeared to be linked to parvovirus B19, influenza, CMV and Epstein-Barr virus, according to a later analysis. A further reported finding was that TCR beta sequences accurately predicted the HLA-A and HLA-B alleles for most subjects in the first cohort. In a later analysis, TCR association rates were found to vary across HLA loci, with the most associated TCRs seen for DRB1 alleles and the fewest for HLA-C alleles.

V ends up 0 bases short and J 4 bases short, with an unmatched junction base count of 13. From the germline V gene, CDR1 is SGHRS and CDR2 is YFSETQ. Spanning cysteine to phenylalanine, the CDR3 consists of 18 amino acids. The retained sequence is limited to the CDR3, 54 bases, with the frame set at the first base. Concerning this clone: Its recognized antigen is unknown. There are no base qualities to consult, and no much larger clone falls within one base.

The library relied on the immunoSEQ multiplex PCR assay. For the multiplex PCR, a mixture combining 60 forward primers for TCR Vbeta segments and 13 reverse primers for TCR Jbeta segments was used. A multiplex PCR assay on genomic DNA amplified the CDR3 region of rearranged TCR beta genes. Amplified TCR beta libraries were sequenced as 87-base-pair reads on the Illumina HiSeq System. The authors processed their data as follows. Across the 500 to 750 repertoires, a later analysis counted approximately 75 million unique TCR beta chains, around 11 million of which were shared by at least two donors. Raw reads were error-corrected and collapsed into unique sequences by a nearest-neighbor algorithm in which closely related sequences were merged to remove PCR and sequencing errors. CDR3 sequences were aligned to IMGT reference sequences to assign V, D and J gene segments. Each retained sequence needed at least a six-nucleotide match to both a V gene segment and a J gene segment. A rearrangement was called productive if the CDR3 had no stop codons and remained in frame with V and J, and every other rearrangement was called non-productive. CDR3 was defined according to IMGT convention as the region running from the second conserved V-encoded cysteine to the conserved J-encoded phenylalanine. In an earlier analysis of more than 550 of the donors, sequences lacking an unambiguous match to a single V gene segment were excluded. In an earlier analysis of 587 of the donors, V segments were called functional above 56.7% productive rearrangements and were called segregating when the between-donor standard deviation exceeded 5%. A statistical classification framework was built for diagnosing cytomegalovirus status from the catalog of TCR beta chain sequences. V and J gene assignment, in a later analysis, came from comparing TCR nucleotide sequences with IMGT/GENE-DB human TR gene sequences. A later analysis assigned CDR3 sequences and most-parsimonious VDJ recombination scenarios with the TCRdist pipeline. In a later analysis, every TCR beta chain was defined by the combination of its CDR3 amino acid sequence and its V-gene family, and reads without a unique V-gene family were dropped. As a way to deal with suspected cross-contamination and a sequencing artifact, a later analysis dropped approximately 570 nucleotide sequences that were highly shared and had low generation probability. In a later analysis, a clonal expansion index was calculated for each public chain from normalized within-repertoire ranks of inferred template counts. In a later analysis, generation probabilities were computed using a VDJ recombination model fitted to out-of-frame rearrangements, and the results were checked against IGoR. In a later analysis, TCR-TCR, TCR-HLA and TCR-CMV co-occurrence was scored with hypergeometric tests, and a repertoire-size bias correction was applied to TCR pairs. To estimate false discovery rates, a later analysis permuted the HLA or CMV assignments 20 times. In a later analysis, co-occurring TCRs were grouped using DBSCAN, with TCRdist sequence similarity added in when clustering inside HLA-allele-positive subsets. Repertoires with fewer than 30,000 or more than 120,000 public chains were left out of co-occurrence clustering, as were several repertoires with anomalous nucleotide sharing. Held by TCRdb, this immuneACCESS table contains in-frame sequences only and omits some clones. Under half of the omission traces to an unresolved V gene where checked; the cause of the rest is unknown. That table furnishes V, J and clone size, whereas the DNA furnished D and trimming. This sample gives about 140,000 clones in total; roughly two thirds of them show up just once. Of the sample, about 1.8% falls within the top ten clones.

In total, just over 650 healthy bone marrow donors made up the cohort. At the time of sampling, all cohort members were nominally healthy, though unrecorded immune exposures were likely present. The donor tested CMV seronegative and was one of the 352 seronegative cohort members. A peripheral blood sample was provided by each donor, and peripheral blood mononuclear cells were used for TCR beta sequencing. Genomic DNA was extracted from the blood cell samples with the Qiagen DNeasy Blood Extraction Kit. The rearranged chain carries TRBV5-1 and TRBJ2-3, with 8 middle bases fitting TRBD1. This clonotype originated in a male donor in good health and CMV-seronegative. Sequencing was carried out using PBMCs. The CDR3 here reads CASSLGDTDRGNADTQYF. At the DNA level, the sequence is TGCGCCAGCAGCTTGGGAGATACAGACAGGGGTAACGCAGATACGCAGTATTTT.